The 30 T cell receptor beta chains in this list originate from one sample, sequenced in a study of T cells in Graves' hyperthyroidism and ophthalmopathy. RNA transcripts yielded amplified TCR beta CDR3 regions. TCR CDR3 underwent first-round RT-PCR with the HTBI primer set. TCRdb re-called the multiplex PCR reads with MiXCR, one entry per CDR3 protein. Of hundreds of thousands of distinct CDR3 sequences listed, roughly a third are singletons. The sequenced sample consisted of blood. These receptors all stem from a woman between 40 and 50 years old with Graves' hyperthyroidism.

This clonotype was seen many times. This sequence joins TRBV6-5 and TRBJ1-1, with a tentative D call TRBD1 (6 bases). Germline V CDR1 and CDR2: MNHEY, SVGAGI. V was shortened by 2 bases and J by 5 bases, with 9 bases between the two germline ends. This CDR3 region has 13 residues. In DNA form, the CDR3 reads TGTGCCAGCAGTTACCTGGACAGTACTGAAGCTTTCTTT. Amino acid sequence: CASSYLDSTEAFF.

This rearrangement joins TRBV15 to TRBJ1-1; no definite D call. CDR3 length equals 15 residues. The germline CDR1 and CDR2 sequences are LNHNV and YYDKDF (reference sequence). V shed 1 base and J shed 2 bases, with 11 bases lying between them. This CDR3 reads CATSRVPRVNTEAFF. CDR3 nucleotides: TGTGCCACCAGCAGAGTGCCCCGGGTTAACACTGAAGCTTTCTTT.

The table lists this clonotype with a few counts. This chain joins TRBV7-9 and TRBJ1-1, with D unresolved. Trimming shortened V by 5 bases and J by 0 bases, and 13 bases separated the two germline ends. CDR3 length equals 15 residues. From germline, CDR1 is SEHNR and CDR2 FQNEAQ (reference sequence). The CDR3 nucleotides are TGTGCCAGCAGCCTCGGGTGGGGTATGAACACTGAAGCTTTCTTT. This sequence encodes CASSLGWGMNTEAFF.

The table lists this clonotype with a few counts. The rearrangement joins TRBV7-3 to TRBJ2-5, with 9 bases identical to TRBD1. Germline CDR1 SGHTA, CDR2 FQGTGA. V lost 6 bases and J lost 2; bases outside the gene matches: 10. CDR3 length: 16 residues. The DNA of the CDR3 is TGTGCCAGCAGTCCCACGGGACAGGGTCCACAAGAGACCCAGTACTTC. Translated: CASSPTGQGPQETQYF.

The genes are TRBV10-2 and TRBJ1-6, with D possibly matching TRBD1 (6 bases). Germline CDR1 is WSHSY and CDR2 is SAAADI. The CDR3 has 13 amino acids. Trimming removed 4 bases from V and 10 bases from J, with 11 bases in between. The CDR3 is CASSAGVYSPLHF. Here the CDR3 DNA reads TGCGCCAGCAGTGCAGGGGTTTACTCACCCCTCCACTTT.

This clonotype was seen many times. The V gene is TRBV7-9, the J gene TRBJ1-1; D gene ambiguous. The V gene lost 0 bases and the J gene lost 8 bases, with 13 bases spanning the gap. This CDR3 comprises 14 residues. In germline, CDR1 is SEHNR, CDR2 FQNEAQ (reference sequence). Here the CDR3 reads CASSLAGKGGEAFF. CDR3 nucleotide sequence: TGTGCCAGCAGCTTAGCCGGCAAGGGAGGGGAAGCTTTCTTT.

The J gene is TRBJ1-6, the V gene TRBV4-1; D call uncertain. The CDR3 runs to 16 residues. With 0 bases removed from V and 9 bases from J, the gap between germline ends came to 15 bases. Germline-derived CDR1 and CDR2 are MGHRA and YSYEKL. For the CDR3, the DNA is TGCGCCAGCAGCCAAGAAGACGACAACGGAGTTTCACCCCTCCACTTT. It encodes CASSQEDDNGVSPLHF.

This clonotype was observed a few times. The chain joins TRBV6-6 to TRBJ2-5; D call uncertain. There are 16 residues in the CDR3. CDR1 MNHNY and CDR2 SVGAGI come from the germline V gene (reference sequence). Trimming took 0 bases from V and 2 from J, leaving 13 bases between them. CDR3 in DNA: TGTGCCAGCAGTTACTCGTTGGGGTTACGGCAAGAGACCCAGTACTTC. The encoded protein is CASSYSLGLRQETQYF.

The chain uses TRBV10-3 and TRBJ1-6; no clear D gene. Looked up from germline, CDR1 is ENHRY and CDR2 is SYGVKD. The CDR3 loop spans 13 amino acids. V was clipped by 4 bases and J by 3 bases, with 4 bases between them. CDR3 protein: CAISADYNSPLHF. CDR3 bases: TGTGCCATCAGTGCTGACTATAATTCACCCCTCCACTTT.

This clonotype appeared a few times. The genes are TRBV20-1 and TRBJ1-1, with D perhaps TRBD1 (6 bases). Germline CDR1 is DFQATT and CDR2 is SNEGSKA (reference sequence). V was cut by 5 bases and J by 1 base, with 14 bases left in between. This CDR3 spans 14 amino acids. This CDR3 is CSAHSGQPNTEAFF. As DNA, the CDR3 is TGCAGTGCTCATTCGGGACAACCGAACACTGAAGCTTTCTTT.

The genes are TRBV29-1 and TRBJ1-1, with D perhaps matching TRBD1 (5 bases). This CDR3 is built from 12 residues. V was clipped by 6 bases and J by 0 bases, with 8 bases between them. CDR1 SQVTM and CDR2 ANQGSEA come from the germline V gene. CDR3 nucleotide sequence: TGCAGCGTCGGACACCTGAACACTGAAGCTTTCTTT. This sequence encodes CSVGHLNTEAFF.

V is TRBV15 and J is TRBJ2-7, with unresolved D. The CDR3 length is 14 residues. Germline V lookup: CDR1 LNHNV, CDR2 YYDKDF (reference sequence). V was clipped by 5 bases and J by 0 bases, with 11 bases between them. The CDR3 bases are TGTGCCACCAGCCCAATGGAAGGCTCCTACGAGCAGTACTTC. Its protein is CATSPMEGSYEQYF.

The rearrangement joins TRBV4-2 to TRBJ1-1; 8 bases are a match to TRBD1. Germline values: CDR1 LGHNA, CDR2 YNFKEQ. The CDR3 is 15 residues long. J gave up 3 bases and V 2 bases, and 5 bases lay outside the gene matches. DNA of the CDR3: TGTGCCAGCAGCCAACCACAGGGGGGGTACACTGAAGCTTTCTTT. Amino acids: CASSQPQGGYTEAFF.

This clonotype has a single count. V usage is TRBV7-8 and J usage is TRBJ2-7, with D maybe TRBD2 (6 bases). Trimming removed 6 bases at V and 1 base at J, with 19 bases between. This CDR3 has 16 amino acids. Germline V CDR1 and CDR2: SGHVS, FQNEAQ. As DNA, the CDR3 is TGTGCCAGCAGTGCTAGATCCGGAGGGGAATCCTACGAGCAGTACTTC. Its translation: CASSARSGGESYEQYF.

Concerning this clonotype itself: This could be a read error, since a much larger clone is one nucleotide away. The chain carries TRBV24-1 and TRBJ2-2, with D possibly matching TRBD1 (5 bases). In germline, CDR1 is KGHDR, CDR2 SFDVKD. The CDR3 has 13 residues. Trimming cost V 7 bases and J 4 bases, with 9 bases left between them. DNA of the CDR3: TGTGCCACCAGGACAGAAATCACCGGGGAGCTGTTTTTT. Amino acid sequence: CATRTEITGELFF.

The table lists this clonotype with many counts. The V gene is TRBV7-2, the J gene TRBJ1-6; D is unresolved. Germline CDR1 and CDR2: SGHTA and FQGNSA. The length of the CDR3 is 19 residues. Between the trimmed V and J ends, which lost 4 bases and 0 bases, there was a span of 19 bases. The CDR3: CASSSLPWERSSYNSPLHF. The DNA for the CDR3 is TGTGCCAGCAGCTCCCTACCATGGGAACGGAGCTCCTATAATTCACCCCTCCACTTT.

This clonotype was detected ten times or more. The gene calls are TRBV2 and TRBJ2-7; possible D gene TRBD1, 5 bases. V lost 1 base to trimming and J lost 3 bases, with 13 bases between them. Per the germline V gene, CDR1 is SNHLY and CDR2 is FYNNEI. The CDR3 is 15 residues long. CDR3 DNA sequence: TGTGCCAGCAGTGAAGGGGGCACCACTCTCTACGAGCAGTACTTC. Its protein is CASSEGGTTLYEQYF.

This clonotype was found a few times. In nucleotides, the CDR3 is TGTGCCAGCAGTGAATATCCGGGGAACACTGAAGCTTTCTTT. Its translation is CASSEYPGNTEAFF. The chain combines TRBV6-1 with TRBJ1-1; no clear D gene. Looked up from germline, CDR1 is MNHNS and CDR2 is SASEGT. The CDR3 covers 14 residues. Trimming took 2 bases from V and 1 from J, leaving 8 bases between them.

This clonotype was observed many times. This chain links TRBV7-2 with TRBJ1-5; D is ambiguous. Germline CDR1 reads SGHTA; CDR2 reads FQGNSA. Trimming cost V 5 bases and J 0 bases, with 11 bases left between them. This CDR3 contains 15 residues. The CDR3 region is CASSQTVYSNQPQHF. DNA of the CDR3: TGTGCCAGCAGCCAAACAGTGTATAGCAATCAGCCCCAGCATTTT.

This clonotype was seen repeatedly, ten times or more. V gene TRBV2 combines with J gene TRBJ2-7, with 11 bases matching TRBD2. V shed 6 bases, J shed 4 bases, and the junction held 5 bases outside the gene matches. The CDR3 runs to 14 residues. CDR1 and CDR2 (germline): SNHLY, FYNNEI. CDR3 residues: CASRRSSGGYEQYF. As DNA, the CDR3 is TGTGCCAGCAGGCGTTCTAGCGGGGGGTACGAGCAGTACTTC.

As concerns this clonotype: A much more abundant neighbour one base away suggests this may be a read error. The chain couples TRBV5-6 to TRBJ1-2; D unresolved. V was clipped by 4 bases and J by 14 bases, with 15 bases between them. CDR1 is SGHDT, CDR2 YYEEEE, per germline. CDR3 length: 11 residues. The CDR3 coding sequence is TGTGCCAGCAGCGCTCCGATGGGCCAGACCTTC. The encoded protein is CASSAPMGQTF.

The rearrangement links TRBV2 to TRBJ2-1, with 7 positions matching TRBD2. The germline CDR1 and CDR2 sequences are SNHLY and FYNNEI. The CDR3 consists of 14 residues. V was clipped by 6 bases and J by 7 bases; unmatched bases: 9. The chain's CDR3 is CASSNGGLENEQFF. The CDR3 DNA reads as TGTGCCAGCAGCAACGGGGGGTTGGAAAATGAGCAGTTCTTC.

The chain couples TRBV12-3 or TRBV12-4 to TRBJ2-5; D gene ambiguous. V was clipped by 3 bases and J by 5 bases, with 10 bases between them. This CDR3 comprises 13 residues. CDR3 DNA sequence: TGTGCCAGCAGTTTCCCTGTATCGGAGACCCAGTACTTC. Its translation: CASSFPVSETQYF.

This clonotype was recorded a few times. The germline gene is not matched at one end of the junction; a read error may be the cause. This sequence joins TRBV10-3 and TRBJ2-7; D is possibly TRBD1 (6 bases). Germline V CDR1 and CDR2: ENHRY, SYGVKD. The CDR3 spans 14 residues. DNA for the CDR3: TGTGCCAGCAGTCCAAGGACAGAAAGCAACGAGCAGTACTTC. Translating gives CASSPRTESNEQYF.

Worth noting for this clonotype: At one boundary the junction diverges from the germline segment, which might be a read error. CDR3 sequence reads: CATSDFQGDGHTF. In DNA, the CDR3 is TGTGCCACCAGTGATTTTCAGGGGGATGGCCACACCTTC. The J gene is TRBJ1-2, the V gene TRBV24-1; TRBD1 matches at 7 bases. This CDR3 contains 13 residues. The V gene's germline CDR1 is KGHDR and CDR2 SFDVKD.

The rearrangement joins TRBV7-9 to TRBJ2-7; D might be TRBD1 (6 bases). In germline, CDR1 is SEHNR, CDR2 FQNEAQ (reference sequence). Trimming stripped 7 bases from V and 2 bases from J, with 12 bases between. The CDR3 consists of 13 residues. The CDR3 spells CASTRTAAYEQYF. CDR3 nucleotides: TGTGCCAGCACCCGGACAGCCGCCTACGAGCAGTACTTC.

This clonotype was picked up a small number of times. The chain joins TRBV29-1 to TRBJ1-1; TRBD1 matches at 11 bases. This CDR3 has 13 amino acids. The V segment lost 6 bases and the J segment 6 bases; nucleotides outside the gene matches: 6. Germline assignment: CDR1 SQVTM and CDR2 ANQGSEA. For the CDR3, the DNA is TGCAGCGTCGGACAGGGGGCGGGCGCTGAAGCTTTCTTT. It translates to CSVGQGAGAEAFF.

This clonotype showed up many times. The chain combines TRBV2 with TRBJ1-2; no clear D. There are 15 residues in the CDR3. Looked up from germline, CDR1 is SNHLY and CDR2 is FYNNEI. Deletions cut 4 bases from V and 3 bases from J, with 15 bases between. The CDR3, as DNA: TGTGCCAGCAGTGGAGGGATGGCCCTCGACTATGGCTACACCTTC. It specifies CASSGGMALDYGYTF.

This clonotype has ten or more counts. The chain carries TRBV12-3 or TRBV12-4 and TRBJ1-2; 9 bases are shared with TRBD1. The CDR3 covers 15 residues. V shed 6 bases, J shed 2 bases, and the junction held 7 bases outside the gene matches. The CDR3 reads CASSPGQGWNYGYTF. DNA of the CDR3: TGTGCCAGCAGCCCGGGACAGGGATGGAACTATGGCTACACCTTC.

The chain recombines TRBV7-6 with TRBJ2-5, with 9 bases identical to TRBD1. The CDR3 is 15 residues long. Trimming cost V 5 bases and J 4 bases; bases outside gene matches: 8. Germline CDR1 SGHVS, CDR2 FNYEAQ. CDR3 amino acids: CASSRSGTGPETQYF. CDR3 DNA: TGTGCCAGCAGCCGATCCGGGACAGGGCCAGAGACCCAGTACTTC.